This T cell receptor beta chain derives from a study of blood T cells in healthy people across ages. For the study at large: Per two T cells, about one barcoded beta molecule was captured through template switching. Findings and caveats of the study: No one knew whether donors had CMV, which possibly confounded expanded clonotype changes. Long-lived donors carried more naive CD4+ cells and greater diversity than aged donors. Older age went with lower TCR beta diversity per million T cells, in a roughly linear way.

The second PCR ran about 6 to 12 cycles with a sample-barcoded 5' primer and J-beta primers. One entry per CDR3 protein, called by TCRdb with MiXCR from the 5' RACE reads. The table has about 1,800,000 distinct CDR3 sequences, under 30% seen once. Germline lookup yields CDR1 MGHRA and CDR2 YSYEKL. V shed 0 bases and J shed 3 bases, with 10 bases lying between them. CDR3 length: 15 amino acids. A remark on this clonotype: Its antigen is not known.

The TCR was taken from a woman in her twenties or thirties in good health. The chain has TRBV4-1 and TRBJ2-3; D is unclear. The sample consisted of blood. CDR3 DNA: TGCGCCAGCAGCCAAGATCATCCCGCGACAGATACGCAGTATTTT. As protein: CASSQDHPATDTQYF.